The 30 T cell receptor beta chains reported below all come from one sample, sequenced in a study of T cell responses to AZD1222 COVID-19 vaccine. The assay was immunoSEQ multiplex PCR, and TCRdb's table has in-frame clones only and misses some. The sample consists of 150,000 or so clones, 70% to 90% of them appearing once. This sample comprised peripheral blood, obtained on day 0 of AZD1222 vaccination. All receptors derive from an adult in good health.

The chain links TRBV7-6 to TRBJ2-1, with 8 nucleotides matching TRBD1. Germline assignment: CDR1 SGHVS and CDR2 FNYEAQ. V was pared by 0 bases and J by 1 base, with 8 bases of the junction left unmatched. The CDR3 consists of 18 residues. This chain's CDR3 is CASSLARRTGRSYNEQFF. The CDR3 DNA follows: TGTGCCAGCAGCTTAGCCCGTAGGACAGGGCGGTCCTACAATGAGCAGTTCTTC.

The chain is built from TRBV6-1 and TRBJ2-7, with D hard to call. V was pared by 3 bases and J by 3 bases, with 12 bases between. This CDR3 region has 14 residues. Germline loops: CDR1 MNHNS, CDR2 SASEGT. The CDR3 region is CASSDLFRGYEQYF. CDR3 DNA sequence: TGTGCCAGCAGTGATTTATTCCGAGGCTACGAGCAGTACTTC.

This clone is deemed medium-sized (0.01 to 0.1%). The chain carries TRBV27 and TRBJ2-2, with a weak D call TRBD1 (5 bases). The ends were cut back, 11 bases at V and 4 bases at J, with 11 bases in the middle. The CDR3 extends over 12 amino acids. The germline V gene has CDR1 MNHEY and CDR2 SMNVEV (reference sequence). The CDR3 is CASGAGTGELFF. The CDR3 DNA reads as TGTGCCTCTGGGGCCGGCACCGGGGAGCTGTTTTTT.

The gene calls are TRBV30 and TRBJ1-6, with no clear D. CDR1 is GTSNPN and CDR2 is SVGIG in the germline V gene (reference sequence). V dropped 6 bases and J dropped 4 bases, with 7 bases sitting between them. The CDR3 contains 12 residues. The CDR3, as DNA: TGTGCCTGTTGGGAATATAATTCACCCCTCCACTTT. Protein product: CACWEYNSPLHF.

The rearrangement uses TRBV28 and TRBJ2-1; a weak D match, TRBD2 (5 bases). The germline V gene encodes CDR1 MDHEN and CDR2 SYDVKM. CDR3 size: 14 residues. V dropped 3 bases and J dropped 1 base, with 7 bases sitting between them. In nucleotides, the CDR3 is TGTGCCAGCAGTTTGACGGGGTCCTACAATGAGCAGTTCTTC. Protein product: CASSLTGSYNEQFF.

V gene TRBV5-4 combines with J gene TRBJ2-1; 10 nucleotides line up with TRBD2. The CDR3 runs 16 residues. V was clipped by 0 bases and J by 2 bases; unmatched bases: 2. Per germline, CDR1 SGHNT and CDR2 YYREEE (reference sequence). The CDR3 loop is CASSLELAGAYNEQFF. CDR3 nucleotide sequence: TGTGCCAGCAGCTTGGAGCTAGCGGGAGCCTACAATGAGCAGTTCTTC. Combining the CDR3 with reference TRBV5-4 and TRBJ2-1 gives the whole variable domain ETGVTQSPTHLIKTRGQQVTLRCSSQSGHNTVSWYQQALGQGPQFIFQYYREEENGRGNFPPRFSGLQFPNYSSELNVNALELDDSALYLCASSLELAGAYNEQFFGPGTRLTVL.

The DNA for the CDR3 is TGTGCCAGCAGCCTCCAAGACAGGGAGAAAGAGACCCAGTACTTC. Encoded protein: CASSLQDREKETQYF. This chain connects TRBV11-3 to TRBJ2-5, with 7 bases that match TRBD1. V lost 5 bases, J lost 3 bases, and 9 bases stayed unmatched. The CDR3 extends over 15 amino acids. Germline CDR1 and CDR2: SGHNT and YENEEA.

The chain links TRBV5-1 to TRBJ1-2; perhaps TRBD1 as D (5 bases). In germline, CDR1 is SGHRS, CDR2 YFSETQ. This CDR3 has 13 amino acids. With 2 bases removed from V and 3 bases from J, the gap between germline ends came to 8 bases. CDR3 DNA sequence: TGCGCCAGCAGCTTAGGGACCTACTATGGCTACACCTTC. Translation: CASSLGTYYGYTF.

V usage is TRBV2 and J usage is TRBJ2-7; the D gene is possibly TRBD2 (5 bases). Trimming shortened V by 2 bases and J by 4 bases, and 15 bases separated the two germline ends. Germline CDR1 reads SNHLY; CDR2 reads FYNNEI. This CDR3 contains 15 residues. The CDR3: CASSESRGPEYEQYF. The CDR3 DNA is TGTGCCAGCAGTGAAAGTCGGGGTCCTGAGTACGAGCAGTACTTC.

As concerns this clone: This same CDR3 is encoded by further DNA sequences in the sample. This rearrangement joins TRBV4-3 to TRBJ1-1; D perhaps matches TRBD1 (6 bases). V dropped 2 bases and J dropped 3 bases, with 16 bases sitting between them. There are 16 residues in the CDR3. Germline CDR1 is LGHNA and CDR2 is YSLEER. In DNA form, the CDR3 reads TGCGCCAGCAGCCAAATCACGGGGGGCGGGTACACTGAAGCTTTCTTT. This encodes CASSQITGGGYTEAFF.

The gene calls are TRBV5-4 and TRBJ1-2; 8 bases agree with TRBD1. Germline V gene lookup returns CDR1 SGHNT and CDR2 YYREEE (reference sequence). V dropped 5 bases and J dropped 4; count of bases not matched to a gene: 7. CDR3 length equals 14 residues. The CDR3, as DNA: TGTGCCAGCAGGGACAGGGCGGGGAGCTATGGCTACACCTTC. Residues: CASRDRAGSYGYTF. The whole variable domain, remainder taken from reference TRBV5-4 and TRBJ1-2, is ETGVTQSPTHLIKTRGQQVTLRCSSQSGHNTVSWYQQALGQGPQFIFQYYREEENGRGNFPPRFSGLQFPNYSSELNVNALELDDSALYLCASRDRAGSYGYTFGSGTRLTVV.

The chain couples TRBV5-8 to TRBJ1-5; possibly TRBD1 for D (6 bases). CDR1 and CDR2 (germline): SGHTS, YDEGEE. This CDR3 contains 17 residues. V lost 0 bases to trimming and J lost 6 bases, with 19 bases between them. CDR3 nucleotides: TGTGCCAGCAGCTTGGGTCGCGCGCAGGGGATTAGTCAGCCCCAGCATTTT. Translation: CASSLGRAQGISQPQHF.

The DNA for the CDR3 is TGTGCCAGCAGCTTGGGGGCGGGCCGGGATTCACCCCTCCACTTT. It is translated as CASSLGAGRDSPLHF. This rearrangement joins TRBV5-6 to TRBJ1-6, with D unclear. Trimming pared 0 bases from V and 8 bases from J, leaving 12 bases between. Germline V gives CDR1 SGHDT, CDR2 YYEEEE. This CDR3 spans 15 amino acids.

The V and J genes are TRBV11-3 and TRBJ1-2; 9 nucleotides agree with TRBD1. J gave up 3 bases and V 5 bases, and 10 bases lay outside the gene matches. Looked up from germline, CDR1 is SGHNT and CDR2 is YENEEA. The CDR3 sequence is 16 residues long. As DNA, the CDR3 is TGTGCCAGCAGCGTGGGGACAGGGAGGAGTGACTATGGCTACACCTTC. Translation gives CASSVGTGRSDYGYTF.

The chain combines TRBV19 with TRBJ1-2, with 12 bases matching TRBD1. J lost 4 bases, V lost 9 bases, and 6 bases had no gene match. In germline, CDR1 is LNHDA, CDR2 SQIVND (reference sequence). This CDR3 is built from 14 residues. The CDR3 protein is CASEGQGAGYGYTF. CDR3 nucleotides: TGTGCCAGCGAGGGACAGGGGGCGGGCTATGGCTACACCTTC.

The chain has TRBV28 and TRBJ2-7; D is undetermined. Germline lookup yields CDR1 MDHEN and CDR2 SYDVKM. This CDR3 region has 14 residues. Trimming stripped 2 bases from V and 1 base from J, with 9 bases between. CDR3 sequence reads: CASSLARVSYEQYF. In nucleotides, the CDR3 is TGTGCCAGCAGTTTAGCAAGGGTTTCCTACGAGCAGTACTTC. The whole variable domain, filled in from reference TRBV28 and TRBJ2-7, reads DVKVTQSSRYLVKRTGEKVFLECVQDMDHENMFWYRQDPGLGLRLIYFSYDVKMKEKGDIPEGYSVSREKKERFSLILESASTNQTSMYLCASSLARVSYEQYFGPGTRLTVT.

The rearrangement links TRBV28 to TRBJ1-1; a possible D gene is TRBD1 (6 bases). The CDR3 runs 13 residues. The V gene's germline CDR1 is MDHEN and CDR2 SYDVKM. The V gene lost 5 bases and the J gene lost 2 bases, with 9 bases spanning the gap. The CDR3 DNA is TGTGCCAGCAGTACACAGGGAAACACTGAAGCTTTCTTT. This sequence encodes CASSTQGNTEAFF. Combining the CDR3 with reference TRBV28 and TRBJ1-1 gives the whole variable domain DVKVTQSSRYLVKRTGEKVFLECVQDMDHENMFWYRQDPGLGLRLIYFSYDVKMKEKGDIPEGYSVSREKKERFSLILESASTNQTSMYLCASSTQGNTEAFFGQGTRLTVV.

This clone was counted once. The V and J genes are TRBV11-3 and TRBJ2-1; TRBD1 matches 7 bases. The V segment lost 0 bases and the J segment 3 bases; nucleotides outside the gene matches: 14. This CDR3 comprises 19 residues. CDR1 and CDR2 from the germline V gene are SGHNT and YENEEA. As DNA, the CDR3 is TGTGCCAGCAGCTTAGATAGGCCAGGGGGTGTCGGAAACTACAATGAGCAGTTCTTC. Its translation is CASSLDRPGGVGNYNEQFF.

Only one count was recorded for this clone. The genes are TRBV7-2 and TRBJ2-1, with D unclear. The germline gives CDR1 SGHTA, CDR2 FQGNSA. Trimming took off 3 bases at V and 5 bases at J, with 14 bases between the two ends. The CDR3 loop spans 15 amino acids. CDR3 nucleotide sequence: TGTGCCAGCAGCTTGGGCATTGGGCAACACAATGAGCAGTTCTTC. Translating it yields CASSLGIGQHNEQFF. Full variable domain (missing parts from reference TRBV7-2 and TRBJ2-1): GAGVSQSPSNKVTEKGKDVELRCDPISGHTALYWYRQSLGQGLEFLIYFQGNSAPDKSGLPSDRFSAERTGGSVSTLTIQRTQQEDSAVYLCASSLGIGQHNEQFFGPGTRLTVL.

The chain uses TRBV12-3 or TRBV12-4 and TRBJ2-1; no clear D. Trimming removed 3 bases from V and 9 bases from J, with 9 bases in between. This CDR3 has 12 amino acids. This CDR3 reads CASSFPGSEQFF. CDR3 coding DNA: TGTGCCAGCAGTTTCCCAGGTAGTGAGCAGTTCTTC.

The rearrangement joins TRBV6-5 to TRBJ2-5; D is unclear. The CDR3 runs to 12 residues. The germline V gene encodes CDR1 MNHEY and CDR2 SVGAGI. Trimming took 8 bases from V and 5 from J, leaving 12 bases between them. The CDR3: CASLGMTETQYF. Here the CDR3 DNA reads TGTGCCAGCCTGGGAATGACGGAGACCCAGTACTTC.

The genes are TRBV6-6 and TRBJ2-2, with TRBD2 matching over 7 bases. Per germline, CDR1 MNHNY and CDR2 SVGAGI (reference sequence). The CDR3 has 18 amino acids. Trimming took 5 bases from V and 6 from J; bases not matched to a gene: 18. The CDR3 coding sequence is TGTGCCAGCAGTCCACTGGGAGGGGACTTTATTAATCCCGGGGAGCTGTTTTTT. Its translation: CASSPLGGDFINPGELFF.

The V and J genes are TRBV18 and TRBJ1-5; possibly TRBD1 for D (5 bases). This CDR3 contains 16 residues. V was trimmed by 2 bases and J by 4 bases, leaving 15 bases between them. CDR1 and CDR2 from the germline V gene are KGHSH and LQKENI. CDR3 sequence: CASSPLGGGENQPQHF. The DNA for the CDR3 is TGTGCCAGCTCACCATTGGGGGGTGGGGAGAATCAGCCCCAGCATTTT. Full variable domain (outside the CDR3, taken from reference TRBV18 and TRBJ1-5): NAGVMQNPRHLVRRRGQEARLRCSPMKGHSHVYWYRQLPEEGLKFMVYLQKENIIDESGMPKERFSAEFPKEGPSILRIQQVVRGDSAAYFCASSPLGGGENQPQHFGDGTRLSIL.

In DNA, the CDR3 is TGTGCCAGCAGCCCCGGGACAGGGTCTGCAACTAATGAAAAACTGTTTTTT. Translating it yields CASSPGTGSATNEKLFF. This chain uses TRBV27 with TRBJ1-4; the match to TRBD1 covers 9 bases. Per germline, CDR1 MNHEY and CDR2 SMNVEV (reference sequence). The V segment lost 6 bases and the J segment 0 bases; nucleotides outside the gene matches: 8. This CDR3 region has 17 residues.

This clone came up a few times. The V gene is TRBV6-5, the J gene TRBJ2-1, with D unresolved. The length of the CDR3 is 12 residues. Deletions cut 7 bases from V and 8 bases from J, with 12 bases between. Germline V lookup: CDR1 MNHEY, CDR2 SVGAGI. CDR3 in amino acids: CASTSVLHEQFF. Written as DNA, the CDR3 is TGTGCCAGCACGTCGGTCTTGCATGAGCAGTTCTTC.

The chain combines TRBV6-5 with TRBJ2-7; D gene ambiguous. CDR3 length equals 15 residues. Germline CDR1 is MNHEY and CDR2 is SVGAGI. V was trimmed by 2 bases and J by 6 bases, leaving 17 bases between them. In DNA form, the CDR3 reads TGTGCCAGCAGTTACGTCCCTACTGGTTGGGTCGAGCAGTACTTC. Translating gives CASSYVPTGWVEQYF.

Note on this clone: Compared with germline, one end of the junction differs, possibly owing to a read error. This rearrangement joins TRBV6-5 to TRBJ2-1, with 8 bases identical to TRBD2. From germline, CDR1 is MNHEY and CDR2 SVGAGI. The CDR3 spans 13 residues. The chain's CDR3 is CGVGRERYNEQFF. In nucleotides, the CDR3 is TGCGGGGTCGGGAGGGAGCGCTACAATGAGCAGTTCTTC.

The chain carries TRBV30 and TRBJ1-6; D remains ambiguous. The CDR3 is 13 residues long. Between the trimmed V and J ends, which lost 0 bases and 7 bases, there was a span of 7 bases. CDR1 is GTSNPN and CDR2 is SVGIG in the germline V gene (reference sequence). The CDR3 loop reads CAWSVTENSPLHF. Written as DNA, the CDR3 is TGTGCCTGGAGTGTAACGGAAAATTCACCCCTCCACTTT.

The rearrangement uses TRBV27 and TRBJ2-7; D possibly corresponds to TRBD2 (6 bases). The length of the CDR3 is 16 residues. V was shortened by 3 bases and J by 2 bases, with 17 bases between the two germline ends. From germline, CDR1 is MNHEY and CDR2 SMNVEV (reference sequence). The CDR3 loop reads CASSLIVGTPTYEQYF. Written as DNA, the CDR3 is TGTGCCAGCAGTTTGATAGTAGGGACTCCTACCTACGAGCAGTACTTC.

Concerning this clone itself: A read error may produce the germline difference seen at one junction end. The rearrangement uses TRBV28 and TRBJ1-2; D remains unclear. The CDR3 has 12 residues. The germline CDR1 and CDR2 sequences are MDHEN and SYDVKM. This chain's CDR3 is CASSLRVGRFLF. The CDR3 DNA is TGTGCCAGCAGTTTAAGGGTTGGCAGATTCCTCTTC.